These T cell receptor beta chains were read from a single sample in a study of PD-L1 blockade in urothelial cancer. Repertoires were generated with immunoSEQ multiplex PCR, while TCRdb's copy carries only in-frame clones and drops some. The sample records some 35,000 clones, roughly 90% being singletons. Sequences were derived from PBMCs, sampled around atezolizumab (anti-PD-L1) treatment. These TCRs come from a man between 65 and 85 years old with urothelial cancer. Both conserved end residues are part of each CDR3. The D gene is left open where the match is weak. Rows give clone size only sometimes, using once, few, many, or a class for an expanded clone.

j_gene | d_gene | abundance | v_gene | CDR3aa | CDR3nt
TRBJ2-1 | TRBD2 | NA | TRBV11-2 | CAGERLAGNEQFF | TGTGCCGGAGAGAGACTAGCCGGCAATGAGCAGTTCTTC
TRBJ2-3 | TRBD2 | NA | TRBV5-1 | CASSAGGDPSTDTQYF | TGCGCCAGCAGCGCCGGGGGGGACCCAAGCACAGATACGCAGTATTTT
TRBJ2-3 | NA | NA | TRBV5-1 | CASSTGSTDTQYF | TGCGCCAGCAGCACGGGGAGCACAGATACGCAGTATTTT
TRBJ2-1 | TRBD2 | NA | TRBV7-6 | CASSFKAGGPGNEQFF | TGTGCCAGCAGCTTTAAAGCGGGAGGGCCGGGCAATGAGCAGTTCTTC
TRBJ1-1 | NA | NA | TRBV7-2 | CASSLGSRVGEAFF | TGTGCCAGCAGCTTAGGTTCCAGGGTGGGTGAAGCTTTCTTT
TRBJ2-7 | NA | NA | TRBV4-2 | CASSQESTGSYEQYF | TGTGCCAGCAGCCAAGAATCGACAGGCTCCTACGAGCAGTACTTC
TRBJ2-1 | TRBD2 | NA | TRBV9 | CASSPPANSGKGYNEQFF | TGTGCCAGCAGCCCCCCGGCTAATAGCGGGAAGGGGTACAATGAGCAGTTCTTC
TRBJ2-5 | NA | NA | TRBV28 | CASRDSETQYF | TGTGCCAGCAGAGATAGCGAGACCCAGTACTTC
TRBJ1-2 | TRBD1 | once | TRBV28 | CASSSGTDYGYTF | TGTGCCAGCAGCTCCGGGACAGACTATGGCTACACCTTC
TRBJ2-7 | TRBD2 | NA | TRBV9 | CASSVDPVPSGRDEQYF | TGTGCCAGCAGCGTAGACCCAGTTCCTAGCGGGAGGGACGAGCAGTACTTC
TRBJ2-3 | NA | NA | TRBV19 | CASTESGSVADTQYF | TGTGCCAGTACGGAGTCGGGGTCGGTTGCAGATACGCAGTATTTT
TRBJ2-5 | NA | once | TRBV2 | CASRLTGYGAGRREETQYF | TGTGCCAGCAGACTGACAGGGTATGGTGCCGGGAGAAGGGAAGAGACCCAGTACTTC
TRBJ2-3 | NA | NA | TRBV28 | CASRDVRAAGTDTQYF | TGTGCCAGCAGGGACGTGAGGGCGGCAGGCACAGATACGCAGTATTTT
TRBJ2-6 | NA | NA | TRBV7-2 | CASSGIGQTSGANVLTF | TGTGCCAGCAGCGGAATTGGACAGACCTCTGGGGCCAACGTCCTGACTTTC
TRBJ1-2 | NA | NA | TRBV2 | CARADSNYGYTF | TGTGCCAGAGCTGACAGCAACTATGGCTACACCTTC
TRBJ2-3 | NA | NA | TRBV7-9 | CASSLSTYTDTQYF | TGTGCCAGCAGCTTATCCACCTACACAGATACGCAGTATTTT
TRBJ2-1 | NA | NA | TRBV7-9 | CASSLAMGPSSYNEQFF | TGTGCCAGCAGCTTAGCGATGGGGCCCAGCTCCTACAATGAGCAGTTCTTC
TRBJ2-7 | TRBD2 | NA | TRBV14 | CASSQRTLAGGPSQQYF | TGTGCCAGCAGCCAGAGAACCTTAGCGGGGGGCCCTAGCCAGCAGTACTTC
TRBJ1-3 | NA | few | TRBV12-5 | CASGLVASGNTIYF | TGTGCTAGTGGTTTGGTAGCCTCTGGAAACACCATATATTTT
TRBJ2-7 | NA | NA | TRBV5-6 | CASSLAGRRVYYEQYF | TGTGCCAGCAGCTTGGCTGGGCGGAGGGTCTACTACGAGCAGTACTTC
TRBJ1-2 | NA | NA | TRBV19 | CASGQPNYGYTF | TGTGCCAGTGGACAGCCTAACTATGGCTACACCTTC
TRBJ1-2 | NA | NA | TRBV21-1 | CASAGCYGYTF | TGTGCCAGCGCGGGCTGCTATGGCTACACCTTC
TRBJ2-3 | TRBD2 | NA | TRBV9 | CASSAFTSGGTDTQYF | TGTGCCAGCAGCGCTTTTACTAGCGGGGGCACAGATACGCAGTATTTT
TRBJ2-7 | NA | NA | TRBV4-2 | CASSVDSTSGREQYF | TGTGCCAGCAGCGTTGACTCAACCTCTGGGAGAGAGCAGTACTTC
TRBJ1-1 | NA | NA | TRBV5-4 | CASSLEPNTEAFF | TGTGCCAGCAGCTTGGAGCCGAACACTGAAGCTTTCTTT
TRBJ2-3 | NA | NA | TRBV5-1 | CASSLGQSTDTQYF | TGCGCCAGCAGCTTGGGACAGAGCACAGATACGCAGTATTTT
TRBJ2-7 | TRBD2 | NA | TRBV2 | CASSEEGLAGLYSYEQYF | TGTGCCAGCAGTGAAGAGGGACTAGCGGGACTTTATTCCTACGAGCAGTACTTC
TRBJ2-5 | TRBD2 | NA | TRBV6-4 | CASMSSGASQETQYF | TGTGCCAGCATGTCTAGCGGGGCGTCCCAAGAGACCCAGTACTTC
TRBJ1-1 | TRBD1 | once | TRBV25-1 | CASSGGTANTEAFF | TGTGCCAGCAGTGGAGGGACAGCGAACACTGAAGCTTTCTTT
TRBJ2-1 | TRBD2 | NA | TRBV14 | CASSQDLPLSGRTYNEQFF | TGTGCCAGCAGCCAAGACCTCCCCCTGAGCGGGAGGACTTACAATGAGCAGTTCTTC
TRBJ1-1 | NA | NA | TRBV5-1 | CASAKQAENTEAFF | TGCGCCAGCGCCAAACAGGCGGAGAACACTGAAGCTTTCTTT
TRBJ2-3 | TRBD1 | NA | TRBV7-7 | CASSSGQGVSPDTQYF | TGTGCCAGCAGCTCGGGACAGGGGGTCTCCCCAGATACGCAGTATTTT
TRBJ2-3 | NA | NA | TRBV5-1 | CASSLPQLATSTDTQYF | TGCGCCAGCAGCTTGCCTCAACTAGCCACTAGCACAGATACGCAGTATTTT
TRBJ2-7 | TRBD2 | NA | TRBV15 | CATSRPGLAAYEQYF | TGTGCCACCAGCAGGCCGGGACTAGCGGCCTACGAGCAGTACTTC
TRBJ2-6 | NA | few | TRBV10-2 | CASSADTRPSGANVLTF | TGCGCCAGCAGTGCGGACACGCGACCTTCTGGGGCCAACGTCCTGACTTTC
TRBJ1-2 | TRBD1 | NA | TRBV6-5 | CASSTGTGYGYTF | TGTGCCAGCAGCACCGGGACAGGGTATGGCTACACCTTC
TRBJ1-5 | NA | NA | TRBV19 | CASTLQVSNQPQHF | TGTGCCAGTACCTTACAGGTGAGCAATCAGCCCCAGCATTTT
TRBJ2-2 | TRBD1 | NA | TRBV15 | CATSTGQGRNTGELFF | TGTGCCACCAGCACCGGACAGGGTCGAAACACCGGGGAGCTGTTTTTT
TRBJ2-5 | NA | NA | TRBV4-2 | CASSQNDRWDPYF | TGTGCCAGCAGCCAAAACGACAGGTGGGACCCTTACTTC
TRBJ2-1 | TRBD2 | NA | TRBV19 | CASSIEGLAGEVNEQFF | TGTGCCAGTAGTATAGAGGGACTAGCGGGAGAGGTTAATGAGCAGTTCTTC
TRBJ2-7 | NA | NA | TRBV30 | CAWSVGAGEYEQYF | TGTGCCTGGAGTGTAGGGGCAGGGGAATACGAGCAGTACTTC
TRBJ2-1 | NA | NA | TRBV21-1 | CASSKAVEGTSGSFNEQFF | TGTGCCAGCAGCAAAGCAGTCGAGGGGACTAGCGGGAGTTTCAATGAGCAGTTCTTC
TRBJ1-1 | TRBD1 | NA | TRBV5-6 | CASKPRQGAYTEAFF | TGTGCCAGCAAACCAAGACAGGGGGCTTACACTGAAGCTTTCTTT
TRBJ2-3 | TRBD2 | NA | TRBV9 | CASSPRLSGRGTDTQYF | TGTGCCAGCAGCCCAAGACTTAGCGGGAGGGGAACAGATACGCAGTATTTT
TRBJ2-5 | TRBD1 | NA | TRBV18 | CASSPQTGAETQYF | TGTGCCAGCTCACCGCAGACAGGGGCAGAGACCCAGTACTTC
TRBJ2-2 | NA | NA | TRBV5-1 | CASSLRGSAGELFF | TGCGCCAGCAGCTTGAGGGGGTCTGCCGGGGAGCTGTTTTTT
TRBJ2-7 | TRBD2 | NA | TRBV11-2 | CASSRVAGPYEQYF | TGTGCCAGCAGCCGCGTAGCGGGACCCTACGAGCAGTACTTC
TRBJ2-7 | NA | NA | TRBV5-4 | CASSLDRYEQYF | TGTGCCAGCAGCTTAGATAGATACGAGCAGTACTTC
TRBJ2-3 | TRBD2 | NA | TRBV29-1 | CSVEDPIAGGSTDTQYF | TGCAGCGTTGAAGATCCAATAGCGGGAGGGTCCACAGATACGCAGTATTTT
TRBJ1-2 | TRBD1 | NA | TRBV28 | CASSLPRDREYGYTF | TGTGCCAGCAGTTTACCCCGGGACAGGGAATATGGCTACACCTTC
TRBJ2-3 | TRBD2 | few | TRBV5-1 | CASSYESGRTDTQYF | TGCGCCAGCAGCTACGAGAGCGGGAGAACAGATACGCAGTATTTT